The entry below describes one T cell receptor beta chain. This clone was counted once. The antigen it binds to is not known. Per-base quality was not reported, and no clone a single base away is much larger than it. This entry belongs to a study of T cell responses to AZD1222 COVID-19 vaccine (dated by TCRdb to the early 2020s). In the study overall: AZD1222 recipients given second doses at about 4 weeks or at about 12 weeks were pooled, since spike-specific TCR depth and breadth were not found to differ between the two schedules. Trial participants were enrolled by age into 18-55, 56-69 and 70-plus year subgroups, with roughly 160, 29 and 62 TCR-sequenced participants respectively. A total of 240 or so trial participants underwent TCR sequencing, of whom approximately 200 had received two doses of AZD1222 and about 25 had received two doses of the MenACWY control vaccine.

Summary of the overall study and its limitations: A significant rise in spike-specific TCR breadth and depth was observed after two AZD1222 doses relative to day 0 and relative to MenACWY recipients. The vaccine-associated CD4 TCRs covered the entire spike protein, and the dominant responses fell in regions 160-218 and 743-854. No day 14 peak-response samples were available, so repertoires were characterized only after the peak T cell response. Conclusions about previously exposed vaccinees are limited because only five to seven AZD1222 recipients were SARS-CoV-2 seropositive at baseline. In the small 56-69-year group, the increase in depth fell short of significance, most likely because of low power. Reportedly, almost half of the unique spike-specific TCRs recognized epitopes lying outside the regions that are mutated in the B.1.351 and B.1.1.7 variants. Participants were mostly white British, with more females than males. The authors suggested clonal diversity may have been underestimated.

The CDR3 regions of human TCRbeta chains were subjected to immunosequencing. From the authors' description of their analysis: TCRs in the repertoires were compared against a reference library of SARS-CoV-2-specific TCRs that had been generated with the MIRA antigen-specificity platform. Breadth meant the fraction of unique TCRs that were SARS-CoV-2-associated, whereas depth meant the fraction of total T cells that were SARS-CoV-2-associated. Using the MIRA data, every spike-specific TCR was mapped to the spike region that the TCR reacted to and assigned to either a CD4 or a CD8 class. Log10-transformed breadth and depth values were compared by one-way ANOVA with Sidak's multiple comparisons tests. In its TCRdb copy, this immuneACCESS table keeps in-frame sequences only and misses some clones. Where compared with another copy, unresolved V genes explain less than half of these, and the others have no known cause. D and trimming come from the DNA, and the V and J calls and clone size come from that table. This sample lists about 68,000 clones; around 86% were detected once. The biggest ten clones account for roughly 2.7% of the sample.

Spanning cysteine to phenylalanine, the CDR3 consists of 15 amino acids. Only the CDR3 region is kept as DNA, spanning 45 bases read in frame from base 1. The V and J ends are trimmed by 4 bases and 4 bases, leaving 17 bases between them. The germline V gene specifies MDHEN as CDR1 and SYDVKM as CDR2. The time point tag for this specimen amounts to: baseline before first vaccination. Vaccinee samples were obtained from the UK trials COV001 and COV002, which included a single-blind randomized controlled phase 2/3 trial of AZD1222 (ChAdOx1 nCoV-19) in healthy adults. For TCRbeta chain sequencing, PBMC samples from trial participants were taken at day 0 and at day 28 after the second dose.

The rearrangement combines TRBV28 with TRBJ2-7; TRBD1 is perhaps the D gene, given 6 matching bases. This TCR was sampled from an adult in good health. The starting material was peripheral blood, obtained on day 0 of AZD1222 vaccination. The CDR3 corresponds to CASSSPAGAPYEQYF. The nucleotide sequence reads as follows: TGTGCCAGCAGTTCCCCAGCAGGGGCCCCTTACGAGCAGTACTTC.